Sequencing of this TCR beta chain was carried out in a study of blood T cell repertoires in COVID-19. Background on the study: Italy, Spain and the United States were the sources of the convalescent and acute COVID-19 samples. Sources were T cells, B-cell-depleted T cells, or PBMCs; the material itself was cDNA or gDNA.

Per the original data handling: It was from reference gene primer amplification that nucleated cell counts were estimated. Using immunoSEQ multiplex PCR, the repertoire was profiled, and TCRdb retains in-frame clones only, with some absent. That table is the source of V, J and clone size, and D and trimming were worked out from the DNA. Of some 130,000 clones in the sample, roughly 82% were seen once. V dropped 8 bases and J dropped 4 bases, with 15 bases sitting between them. CDR1 SGHTA and CDR2 FQGTGA come from the germline V gene. There are 14 residues in the CDR3. The gene calls are TRBV7-3 and TRBJ2-1; a possible D gene is TRBD2 (6 bases). The receptor was derived from an elderly man with acute or convalescent COVID-19. The sequenced material came from peripheral blood. In DNA, the CDR3 is TGTGCCAGCGTCCAGGGTCGGGGGTACAATGAGCAGTTCTTC. Encoded protein: CASVQGRGYNEQFF.